This TCR beta chain was recovered during a study of blood T cell repertoires in COVID-19. Looking at the study overall: Sites across the United States, Italy and Spain contributed samples from acute and convalescent COVID-19. From T cells, B-cell-depleted T cells, or PBMCs came the material, which was cDNA or gDNA.

The germline V gene has CDR1 GTSNPN and CDR2 SVGIG (reference sequence). Trimming cost V 4 bases and J 0 bases; bases outside gene matches: 9. CDR3 size: 15 residues. Per the authors' pipeline: Estimates of nucleated cell counts were drawn from the amplification of reference gene primers. Only in-frame clones appear in the TCRdb table, and some are missing; sequencing was by immunoSEQ multiplex PCR. V, J and clone size were drawn from that table, and D and trimming were deduced from the DNA. The profile shows 250,000 to 300,000 clones, less than 90% of them singletons. Sequencing was performed on peripheral blood. V is TRBV30 and J is TRBJ2-7; 7 nucleotides align to TRBD1. The sequence was obtained from a woman between 65 and 79 years old with COVID-19, enrolled during active disease. CDR3 amino acids: CAWNIRGGLSYEQYF. The CDR3 region has the DNA TGTGCCTGGAATATAAGAGGGGGCCTCTCCTACGAGCAGTACTTC.